This T cell receptor (beta chain) was captured by sequencing in a study of T-cell memory formation after mild COVID-19 (dated by TCRdb to about 2021). Context from the whole study: TCR sequence clusters from the two donors were largely donor specific. Two young, previously healthy adult volunteers, one female and one male, were included in the cohort. In two donors, T-cell clones that expanded and contracted after mild COVID-19 were tracked by sequencing TCRalpha and TCRbeta repertoires over time. What the work shows at the level of the full study, not this receptor alone: Contracting CD4+ clones were located mainly in the CM and EM memory subsets, whereas CD8+ clones were found to be enriched in EMRA. Some responding clones were found in pre-infection memory, which suggests that pre-existing cross-reactive memory T cells took part in the SARS-CoV-2 response. Only two mild cases were covered by the study, and larger cohorts that include severe cases with pre-infection samples were considered necessary. Balanced CD4/CD8 phenotypes were observed for clones contracting from day 15 to 85, whereas a bias towards CD4+ was observed for a second wave of clones expanding from day 15 to 37. Whether the second-wave clones peaking on day 37 were SARS-CoV-2 specific was not confirmed.

This clonotype has just a few counts. Its antigen target is currently unknown. No much larger clone is present one base from it, and per-base qualities are unavailable. Sequencing used an Illumina NovaSeq 6000. TCRalpha and TCRbeta cDNA libraries were constructed by 5'RACE with constant-segment primers, with sample barcodes and unique molecular identifiers being introduced. Trizol reagent was used to extract RNA from every sample. Libraries were amplified in two PCR steps, with a second sample barcode and Illumina TruSeq adapters added in the second step. The libraries were sequenced on an Illumina NovaSeq using 2 x 150 bp paired-end reads. In the paper's pipeline: With migec v1.2.7, reads were demultiplexed and then collapsed into UMI-guided consensus sequences. Using mixcr v2.1.11, UMI consensuses were aligned to TRA and TRB V and J templates and then assembled into clonotypes. Expanded or contracted clonotypes were those called significant by both edgeR and NoisET, with noise models trained on biological replicates. For edgeR calls, a false discovery rate-adjusted p below 0.01 and a log2 fold-change threshold of 1 were applied. PCA with hierarchical clustering of max-normalized trajectories of the 1000 most abundant clonotypes was used as exploratory dynamics analysis. The CD4 or CD8 phenotype of responding clones was assigned using the separately sequenced CD4+ and CD8+ repertoires. Using fastp trimming at Q25 and MiXCR clonotype assembly, TCRdb reanalyzed the public sequencing data and kept in-frame beta chains. CDR3 protein sequences are deduplicated, and each keeps its most common genes and DNA. TCRdb, not the authors, supplied the V and J calls. A total of about 350,000 distinct CDR3 sequences appear in this sample, about 15% of them only once. About 22% of the sample is taken by the ten largest.

Compared with germline, V lacks 2 bases and J lacks 6 bases; bases without a gene match: 0. The CDR3, cysteine through phenylalanine, is 14 amino acids long. The only DNA kept is the CDR3, 42 bases in frame from the first base. For CDR1 and CDR2, the germline V gene lists ENHRY and SYGVKD. Ficoll-Paque density gradient centrifugation was used to isolate PBMCs. Material: PBMCs or a T cell subset sorted from them (not recorded which). This TCR derives from a man younger than 35 who had mild COVID-19 (a few samples of this study predate the infection). The sample titles of this study are shuffled in the database, so cell type and time point are left out; the donor was told from shared clones. Recombination joined TRBV10-3 with TRBJ2-1; 11 of the junction bases match TRBD2. The CDR3 here reads CAISELAGGNEQFF. The DNA sequence follows: TGTGCCATCAGTGAGCTAGCGGGGGGCAATGAGCAGTTCTTC.